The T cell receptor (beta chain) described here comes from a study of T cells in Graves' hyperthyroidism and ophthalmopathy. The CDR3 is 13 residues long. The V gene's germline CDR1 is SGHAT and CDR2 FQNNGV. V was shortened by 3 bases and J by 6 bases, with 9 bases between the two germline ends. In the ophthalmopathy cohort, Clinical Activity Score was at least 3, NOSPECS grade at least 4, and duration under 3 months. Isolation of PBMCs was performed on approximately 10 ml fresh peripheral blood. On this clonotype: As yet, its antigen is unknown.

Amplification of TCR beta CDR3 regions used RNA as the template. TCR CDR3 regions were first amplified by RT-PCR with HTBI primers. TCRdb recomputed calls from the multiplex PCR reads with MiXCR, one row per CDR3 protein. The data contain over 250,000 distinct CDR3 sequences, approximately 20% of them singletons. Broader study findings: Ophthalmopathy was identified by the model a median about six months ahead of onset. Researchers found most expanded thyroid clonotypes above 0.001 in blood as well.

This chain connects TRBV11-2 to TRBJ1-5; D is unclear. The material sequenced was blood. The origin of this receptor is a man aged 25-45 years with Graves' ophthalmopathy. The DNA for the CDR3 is TGTGCCAGCAGCTTGCGAAGAAGTCAGCCCCAGCATTTT. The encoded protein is CASSLRRSQPQHF.